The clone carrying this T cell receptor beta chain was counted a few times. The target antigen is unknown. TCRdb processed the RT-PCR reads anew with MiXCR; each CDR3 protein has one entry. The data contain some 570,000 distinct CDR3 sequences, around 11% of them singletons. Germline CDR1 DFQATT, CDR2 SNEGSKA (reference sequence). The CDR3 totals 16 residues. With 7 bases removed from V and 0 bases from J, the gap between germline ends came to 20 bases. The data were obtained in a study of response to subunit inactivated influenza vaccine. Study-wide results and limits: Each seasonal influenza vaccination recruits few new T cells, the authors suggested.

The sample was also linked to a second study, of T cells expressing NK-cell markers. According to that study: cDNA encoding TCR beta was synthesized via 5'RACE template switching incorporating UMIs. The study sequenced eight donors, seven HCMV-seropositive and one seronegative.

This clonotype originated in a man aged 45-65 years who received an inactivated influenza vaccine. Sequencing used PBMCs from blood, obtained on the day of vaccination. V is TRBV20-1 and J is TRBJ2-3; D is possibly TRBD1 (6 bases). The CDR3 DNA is TGCAGTGGGCGGCAGGGGATCGCTGTAAGCACAGATACGCAGTATTTT. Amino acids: CSGRQGIAVSTDTQYF.